Listed below are T cell receptor beta chains from one sample, sequenced in a study of a mutant IDH1 vaccine in newly diagnosed glioma. Their target antigens are unknown. Assay: immunoSEQ multiplex PCR; the TCRdb copy retains only in-frame clones and omits some. The table includes about 29,000 clones, around three quarters detected once. The starting material was PBMCs, obtained from a glioma patient whose treatment included an IDH1 peptide vaccine. These receptors all come from a man in his forties or fifties with glioma. Each CDR3 is given with its conserved first and last residue. The D gene is left open where the match is weak. The size field is filled for only some rows; it gives once, few, many or a size class.

>TRBV6-5|TRBJ1-1|NA|NA
CASSSPKSGAFF
TGTGCCAGCAGTTCCCCTAAAAGCGGAGCTTTCTTT
>TRBV30|TRBJ1-2|NA|NA
CAWSGPRGSGYTF
TGTGCCTGGAGTGGGCCTCGGGGGAGTGGCTACACCTTC
>TRBV30|TRBJ1-2|medium-sized|NA
CAWAGRLYGYTF
TGTGCCTGGGCAGGGAGGTTGTATGGCTACACCTTC
>TRBV2|TRBJ1-5|once|TRBD1
CASSEWTGQPQHF
TGTGCCAGCAGTGAATGGACAGGTCAGCCCCAGCATTTT
>TRBV9|TRBJ1-1|NA|NA
CASSALPQGTMNTEAFF
TGTGCCAGCAGCGCCCTACCACAGGGTACGATGAACACTGAAGCTTTCTTT
>TRBV5-4|TRBJ2-3|NA|NA
CASSRGGGTDTQYF
TGTGCCAGCAGCCGGGGTGGTGGCACAGATACGCAGTATTTT
>TRBV6-6|TRBJ1-2|NA|TRBD1
CASKLTGVYGYTF
TGTGCCAGCAAGCTCACAGGGGTCTATGGCTACACCTTC
>TRBV4-1|TRBJ1-2|NA|NA
CASSQAGLYTF
TGCGCCAGCAGCCAAGCGGGCCTCTACACCTTC
>TRBV30|TRBJ1-2|NA|NA
CAWFAASNYGYTF
TGTGCCTGGTTTGCAGCCTCTAACTATGGCTACACCTTC
>TRBV2|TRBJ2-1|NA|TRBD2
CASSRLAGYNEQFF
TGTGCCAGCAGTAGACTAGCGGGATACAATGAGCAGTTCTTC
>TRBV6-5|TRBJ2-5|NA|NA
CASTYSSWGQETQYF
TGTGCCAGCACCTATTCCTCCTGGGGACAAGAGACCCAGTACTTC
>TRBV7-6|TRBJ2-7|NA|TRBD1
CASSPDRFREQYF
TGTGCCAGCAGCCCGGACAGGTTCCGAGAGCAGTACTTC
>TRBV5-1|TRBJ1-5|NA|TRBD1
CASSLGVTGGEQPQHF
TGCGCCAGCAGCTTGGGGGTGACAGGGGGTGAACAGCCCCAGCATTTT
>TRBV5-1|TRBJ2-3|once|NA
CASSLNKAVSDTQYF
TGCGCCAGCAGCTTAAATAAGGCGGTCTCAGATACGCAGTATTTT
>TRBV4-2|TRBJ1-2|NA|TRBD1
CASSQVTGGSYGYTF
TGTGCCAGCAGCCAAGTAACAGGGGGAAGTTATGGCTACACCTTC
>TRBV19|TRBJ1-4|NA|TRBD1
CASRDREGEKLFF
TGTGCCAGTCGGGACAGGGAAGGCGAAAAACTGTTTTTT
>TRBV2|TRBJ1-1|NA|NA
CASNVEGNTEAFF
TGTGCCAGCAATGTAGAGGGGAACACTGAAGCTTTCTTT
>TRBV7-9|TRBJ1-1|NA|NA
CASSSVRTNTEAFF
TGTGCCAGCAGTTCCGTGAGAACGAACACTGAAGCTTTCTTT
>TRBV6-6|TRBJ1-5|few|NA
CASRPGTGDQPQHF
TGTGCCAGCAGGCCCGGGACGGGTGATCAGCCCCAGCATTTT
>TRBV7-9|TRBJ2-1|NA|TRBD2
CASSSGLGDNEQFF
TGTGCCAGCAGCTCGGGACTAGGGGACAATGAGCAGTTCTTC
>TRBV6-1|TRBJ1-4|NA|TRBD1
CASSEGVRIWTGEEKLFF
TGTGCCAGCAGTGAAGGGGTAAGGATTTGGACAGGGGAAGAAAAACTGTTTTTT
>TRBV7-9|TRBJ2-7|NA|TRBD2
CASSLELAPYEQYF
TGTGCCAGCAGCTTAGAACTAGCGCCATACGAGCAGTACTTC
>TRBV2|TRBJ2-7|NA|NA
CASSAGSLSYEQYF
TGTGCCAGCTCGGCTGGGTCCCTGTCCTACGAGCAGTACTTC
>TRBV19|TRBJ2-3|NA|NA
CASSSDLAFDTQYF
TGTGCCAGTAGTTCCGATCTGGCATTCGATACGCAGTATTTT
>TRBV9|TRBJ1-4|NA|TRBD1
CASSPREGAGEKLFF
TGTGCCAGCAGCCCCCGCGAGGGGGCAGGTGAAAAACTGTTTTTT
>TRBV15|TRBJ2-7|NA|TRBD2
CATSSGTSGSVDEQYF
TGTGCCACCAGCAGCGGGACTAGCGGGAGTGTCGACGAGCAGTACTTC
>TRBV9|TRBJ1-2|NA|NA
CASSGGGPDYGYTF
TGTGCCAGCAGCGGGGGGGGGCCGGACTATGGCTACACCTTC
>TRBV5-1|TRBJ1-1|NA|NA
CASSLAGTRNTEAFF
TGCGCCAGCAGCTTGGCCGGGACACGGAACACTGAAGCTTTCTTT
>TRBV27|TRBJ1-6|once|NA
CASRPTRNSPLHF
TGTGCCAGCAGACCTACTAGGAATTCACCCCTCCACTTT
>TRBV27|TRBJ1-5|NA|TRBD1
CASSWAGGSGNQPQHF
TGTGCCAGCTCCTGGGCAGGGGGCTCTGGCAATCAGCCCCAGCATTTT
>TRBV7-9|TRBJ2-2|NA|NA
CASSPPGTSNTGELFF
TGTGCCAGCAGCCCCCCCGGGACATCGAACACCGGGGAGCTGTTTTTT
>TRBV2|TRBJ2-5|NA|TRBD2
CASGKGLAGQETQYF
TGTGCCAGCGGGAAGGGACTAGCGGGACAAGAGACCCAGTACTTC
>TRBV9|TRBJ1-1|few|NA
CASSVEGSVNTEAFF
TGTGCCAGCAGCGTTGAGGGATCAGTGAACACTGAAGCTTTCTTT
>TRBV10-3|TRBJ1-5|NA|NA
CAISEGNQPQHF
TGTGCCATCAGTGAGGGAAATCAGCCCCAGCATTTT
>TRBV19|TRBJ1-1|NA|NA
CASSERQMNTEAFF
TGTGCCAGTAGTGAGAGACAGATGAACACTGAAGCTTTCTTT
>TRBV7-7|TRBJ2-5|once|TRBD1
CASALSRGETQYF
TGTGCTAGCGCGCTGTCCAGGGGGGAGACCCAGTACTTC
>TRBV19|TRBJ1-1|NA|NA
CASSISARGGRMNTEAFF
TGTGCCAGTAGTATATCGGCCAGAGGCGGGCGGATGAACACTGAAGCTTTCTTT
>TRBV7-2|TRBJ1-2|NA|NA
CASSLAPRAADYGYTF
TGTGCCAGCAGCTTAGCGCCCAGGGCTGCGGACTATGGCTACACCTTC
>TRBV5-1|TRBJ1-5|NA|NA
CASSLDGQNQPQHF
TGCGCCAGCAGCTTGGACGGGCAGAATCAGCCCCAGCATTTT
>TRBV9|TRBJ1-4|NA|NA
CASSPRDSNEKLFF
TGTGCCAGCAGCCCTCGAGACAGTAATGAAAAACTGTTTTTT